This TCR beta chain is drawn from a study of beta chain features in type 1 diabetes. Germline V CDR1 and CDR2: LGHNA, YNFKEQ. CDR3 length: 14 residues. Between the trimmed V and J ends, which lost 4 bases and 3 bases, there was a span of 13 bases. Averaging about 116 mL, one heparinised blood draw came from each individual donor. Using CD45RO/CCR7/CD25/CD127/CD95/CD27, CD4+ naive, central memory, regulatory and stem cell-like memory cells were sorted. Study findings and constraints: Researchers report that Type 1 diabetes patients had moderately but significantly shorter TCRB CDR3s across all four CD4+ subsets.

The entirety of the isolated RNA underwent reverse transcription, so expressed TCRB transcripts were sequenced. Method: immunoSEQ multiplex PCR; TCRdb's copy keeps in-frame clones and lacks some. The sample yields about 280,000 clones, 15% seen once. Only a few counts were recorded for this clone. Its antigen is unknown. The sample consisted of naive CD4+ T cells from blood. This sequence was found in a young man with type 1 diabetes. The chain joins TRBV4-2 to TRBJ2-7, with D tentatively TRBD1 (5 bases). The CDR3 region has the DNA TGTGCCAGCAGCCTAAGTCAGGGATACTACGAGCAGTACTTC. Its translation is CASSLSQGYYEQYF.